These T cell receptor beta chains were read from a single sample in a study of blood T cell repertoires in COVID-19. Data came from immunoSEQ multiplex PCR; TCRdb stores just in-frame clones and leaves some out. Here the sample spans more than 350,000 clones, 89% being singletons. The sample comprised peripheral blood. The source of these receptors is a woman aged 25 to 39 with COVID-19, enrolled during active disease. Both conserved end residues are part of each CDR3. The D gene is left open where the match is weak. Size is stated for part of the rows, as once, few or many counts, or as a class when the clone is expanded.

clone size,D gene,J gene,V gene,CDR3 protein,CDR3 DNA
-,-,TRBJ1-2,TRBV29-1,CSVEDPGNYGYTF,TGCAGCGTTGAAGATCCAGGCAACTATGGCTACACCTTC
-,TRBD2,TRBJ2-1,TRBV2,CASTRMTSVYNEQFF,TGTGCCAGCACCCGTATGACTAGCGTTTACAATGAGCAGTTCTTC
once,-,TRBJ2-1,TRBV28,CASSPVLGGADNEQFF,TGTGCCAGCAGTCCAGTACTAGGGGGGGCGGACAATGAGCAGTTCTTC
-,-,TRBJ2-5,TRBV5-6,CASSLNAQGPLRETQYF,TGTGCCAGCAGCCTAAACGCCCAGGGGCCTTTGCGGGAGACCCAGTACTTC
-,-,TRBJ1-1,TRBV11-3,CASSPGGLNTEAFF,TGTGCCAGCAGCCCGGGGGGTTTGAACACTGAAGCTTTCTTT
-,TRBD2,TRBJ2-5,TRBV7-9,CASSEVRLADQETQYF,TGTGCCAGCAGCGAGGTCAGACTAGCGGACCAAGAGACCCAGTACTTC
-,-,TRBJ2-5,TRBV18,CASSPKIGTPGETQYF,TGTGCCAGCTCACCGAAGATAGGGACTCCCGGGGAGACCCAGTACTTC
once,TRBD1,TRBJ2-7,TRBV4-3,CASSQRQGAYEQYF,TGCGCCAGCAGCCAGCGACAGGGTGCCTACGAGCAGTACTTC
-,-,TRBJ1-3,TRBV6-2/TRBV6-3,CASSLQGLSGNTIYF,TGTGCCAGCAGTCTTCAGGGGCTCTCTGGAAACACCATATATTTT
-,-,TRBJ1-5,TRBV15,CATSSNPAGVGNQPQHF,TGTGCCACCAGCAGTAACCCGGCCGGGGTGGGGAATCAGCCCCAGCATTTT
once,TRBD1,TRBJ2-2,TRBV19,CASSPDRGNGELFF,TGTGCCAGTAGTCCGGACAGGGGTAACGGGGAGCTGTTTTTT
-,TRBD2,TRBJ2-5,TRBV6-5,CASTPWGGQETQYF,TGTGCCAGCACGCCTTGGGGGGGACAAGAGACCCAGTACTTC
-,-,TRBJ1-2,TRBV28,CASSRTANYGYTF,TGTGCCAGCAGTCGGACAGCTAACTATGGCTACACCTTC
-,TRBD1,TRBJ2-2,TRBV5-1,CASSFGTGAMGELFF,TGCGCCAGCAGCTTTGGGACAGGGGCTATGGGGGAGCTGTTTTTT
-,-,TRBJ2-2,TRBV4-3,CASSRNSDSNTGELFF,TGCGCCAGCAGCCGCAATAGCGACTCGAACACCGGGGAGCTGTTTTTT
-,TRBD1,TRBJ2-7,TRBV6-2/TRBV6-3,CASSYPSRGSDRGFTYEQYF,TGTGCCAGCAGCTATCCATCTCGTGGTTCGGACAGGGGCTTTACCTACGAGCAGTACTTC
-,-,TRBJ2-2,TRBV6-5,CASLSRTGELFF,TGTGCCAGCTTAAGCCGAACCGGGGAGCTGTTTTTT
-,TRBD1,TRBJ1-2,TRBV14,CASSQGQGGYGYTF,TGTGCCAGCAGCCAAGGACAGGGGGGCTATGGCTACACCTTC
-,-,TRBJ1-1,TRBV6-1,CASSEIGQGEAFF,TGTGCCAGCAGTGAAATCGGGCAGGGGGAAGCTTTCTTT
-,-,TRBJ2-1,TRBV7-2,CASSIQLGEQFF,TGTGCCAGCAGCATCCAACTCGGGGAGCAGTTCTTC
-,TRBD1,TRBJ2-1,TRBV5-4,CASRGETGGRYNEQFF,TGTGCCAGCAGGGGGGAGACAGGGGGCCGATACAATGAGCAGTTCTTC
-,-,TRBJ1-2,TRBV24-1,CATSEAGRLGGYTF,TGTGCCACCAGTGAGGCAGGGAGGCTAGGTGGCTACACCTTC
-,-,TRBJ2-1,TRBV14,CASSHADSYNEQFF,TGTGCCAGCAGCCATGCAGACTCCTACAATGAGCAGTTCTTC
-,TRBD1,TRBJ2-2,TRBV18,CATTWGPETGSDTGELFF,TGTGCCACCACCTGGGGCCCCGAGACAGGGAGCGACACCGGGGAGCTGTTTTTT
-,-,TRBJ2-1,TRBV19,CASSPSDRYAYNEQFF,TGTGCCAGTAGCCCTAGCGACCGTTACGCCTACAATGAGCAGTTCTTC
once,TRBD1,TRBJ1-2,TRBV10-3,CAISAGQGDGGYTF,TGTGCCATCAGTGCGGGACAGGGGGACGGTGGCTACACCTTC
-,TRBD1,TRBJ2-7,TRBV6-5,CASSSPGQLYEQYF,TGTGCCAGCAGTTCCCCGGGACAGCTGTACGAGCAGTACTTC
-,TRBD1,TRBJ2-7,TRBV19,CASSIANRGYEQYF,TGTGCCAGTAGTATAGCGAACAGGGGGTACGAGCAGTACTTC
once,TRBD1,TRBJ2-3,TRBV5-1,CASSLAGQGSTDTQYF,TGCGCCAGCAGCTTGGCGGGACAGGGGAGCACAGATACGCAGTATTTT
-,-,TRBJ2-5,TRBV2,CASSIQAPQETQYF,TGTGCCAGCAGCATACAGGCTCCCCAAGAGACCCAGTACTTC
-,-,TRBJ1-5,TRBV28,CASGRGQPQHF,TGTGCCAGCGGGCGGGGCCAGCCCCAGCATTTT